The entry that follows covers one TCR beta chain sequence. Cohorts were assigned according to the clinical history that participants reported. Two negative PCRs, clearance, or symptom resolution characterized the recovered Cohort 3 donors. Germline V lookup: CDR1 GTSNPN, CDR2 SVGIG (reference sequence). The CDR3 has 12 residues. V lost 1 base, J lost 11 bases, and 14 bases lay in between. This sample was taken from a study of blood T cell repertoires in COVID-19. Original processing methods: Amplification from reference gene primers served as the basis for estimated nucleated cell counts. Repertoires were generated with immunoSEQ multiplex PCR, while TCRdb's copy carries only in-frame clones and drops some. The V and J calls and clone size are taken from that table; D and trimming were inferred from the DNA. The sample records fewer than 500,000 clones, 87% being singletons.

The receptor comes from a woman under 30 who had recovered from COVID-19. Input material: PBMCs or T cells enriched from blood (not recorded which). The J gene is TRBJ1-1, the V gene TRBV30, with TRBD1 as a possible D gene (5 bases). The CDR3 loop reads CAWSGQFSRAFF. The CDR3 DNA follows: TGTGCCTGGAGTGGACAGTTTTCCCGGGCTTTCTTT.